This T cell receptor beta chain was observed in a study of T cell repertoires in cytomegalovirus infection. TCRdb called the reads again in MiXCR, with one record for every CDR3 protein. The table lists some 500,000 distinct CDR3 sequences, roughly a third of them singletons. This clonotype has ten or more counts. Its antigen is not known. The CDR3 totals 19 residues. The germline V gene has CDR1 LNHDA and CDR2 SQIVND (reference sequence). V gave up 2 bases and J gave up 1 base, with 23 bases separating them. This sequence originates from a human donor in good health (CMV status not recorded). Some clones in this sample may be carry-over from other donors' samples. The chain is built from TRBV19 and TRBJ1-1; no firm D call. Material: cultured PBMCs, obtained from culture after CMV antigen stimulation. The CDR3 DNA follows: TGTGCCAGTAGTATAAATTGGTTCCCGCCTCGGAGGACGAACACTGAAGCTTTCTTT. This codes for CASSINWFPPRRTNTEAFF. Using reference TRBV19 and TRBJ1-1 for the parts outside the CDR3, the full variable domain is DGGITQSPKYLFRKEGQNVTLSCEQNLNHDAMYWYRQDPGQGLRLIYYSQIVNDFQKGDIAEGYSVSREKKESFPLTVTSAQKNPTAFYLCASSINWFPPRRTNTEAFFGQGTRLTVV.